These T cell receptor beta chains were read from a single sample in a study of shared clonotypes between healthy human individuals. The data were produced by immunoSEQ multiplex PCR, yet TCRdb's version contains in-frame clones alone and is incomplete. The data show about a million clones, with approximately 75% seen just once and approximately 0.9% held by the top ten. Sequencing was performed on memory CD4+ T cells from PBMCs. These receptors were taken from a man aged 18 to 35 in good health. Some clones in this sample may be carry-over from other donors' samples. The CDR3 runs from the conserved cysteine through the conserved F or W. Fields, in order: D gene, J gene, V gene, clone size, CDR3 DNA, CDR3 protein. D genes are given only for firm matches. Size values are once, few and many counts, or a class for expanded clones, and some rows have none.

D: NA; J: TRBJ1-5; V: TRBV28; size: few; DNA: TGTGCCAGCAGTCCCCCCGCCAGGGGCCATTGGGCCCAGCATTTT; CDR3: CASSPPARGHWAQHF
D: NA; J: TRBJ1-1; V: TRBV20-1; size: NA; DNA: TGCAGTGCTAGAGTAATTAGAGAAGCTTTCTTT; CDR3: CSARVIREAFF
D: TRBD2; J: TRBJ2-3; V: TRBV19; size: NA; DNA: TGTGCCAGTTCTACTAGCGGCATCACAGATACGCAGTATTTT; CDR3: CASSTSGITDTQYF
D: NA; J: TRBJ2-7; V: TRBV5-4; size: NA; DNA: TGTGCCAGCAGCTTGGGGACAGCGCTTGGGGAGCAGTACTTC; CDR3: CASSLGTALGEQYF
D: NA; J: TRBJ1-3; V: TRBV7-9; size: NA; DNA: TGTGCCAGCAGCTTAGATTGGTGGAGACAGCTGGGAAACACCATATATTTT; CDR3: CASSLDWWRQLGNTIYF
D: TRBD1; J: TRBJ1-1; V: TRBV2; size: NA; DNA: TGTGCCAGCAGTAAGGGACAGGGGTCCACTGAAGCTTTCTTT; CDR3: CASSKGQGSTEAFF
D: TRBD2; J: TRBJ2-7; V: TRBV4-3; size: NA; DNA: TGCGCCAGCAGCCGCGGTTGGGTTCGGAGCGGGAGTATCTCCTACGAGCAGTACTTC; CDR3: CASSRGWVRSGSISYEQYF
D: NA; J: TRBJ1-2; V: TRBV7-9; size: NA; DNA: TGTGCCAGCAGGCAGACGGGGCGTAACTATGGCTACACCTTC; CDR3: CASRQTGRNYGYTF
D: TRBD2; J: TRBJ2-3; V: TRBV5-6; size: NA; DNA: TGTGCCAGCAGCTTCGGAGCGGGGAGCACAGATACGCAGTATTTT; CDR3: CASSFGAGSTDTQYF
D: NA; J: TRBJ2-1; V: TRBV2; size: NA; DNA: TGTGCCAGCGGCCTCTACAATGAGCAGTTCTTC; CDR3: CASGLYNEQFF
D: TRBD1; J: TRBJ1-2; V: TRBV19; size: NA; DNA: TGTGCCAGTAGTCCATGGACAGGGGGCAACCCTGGCTACACCTTC; CDR3: CASSPWTGGNPGYTF
D: NA; J: TRBJ1-2; V: TRBV4-1; size: NA; DNA: TGCGCCAGCAGCCGCCTCAAGCACGAGGGAGGCTACACCTTC; CDR3: CASSRLKHEGGYTF
D: NA; J: TRBJ2-5; V: TRBV7-2; size: NA; DNA: TGTGCCAGCCTTTCTGGCGAGACCCAGTACTTC; CDR3: CASLSGETQYF
D: NA; J: TRBJ2-7; V: TRBV28; size: NA; DNA: TGTGCCAGCAGTTTATTCCGAGGATCTTACGAGCAGTACTTC; CDR3: CASSLFRGSYEQYF
D: NA; J: TRBJ2-3; V: TRBV9; size: few; DNA: TGTGCCAGCAGAGTCCTTGGTAGCACAGATACGCAGTATTTT; CDR3: CASRVLGSTDTQYF
D: TRBD2; J: TRBJ2-3; V: TRBV10-1; size: once; DNA: TGCGCCAGCAGTGAGTCGAGCGGGAGTGATACGCAGTATTTT; CDR3: CASSESSGSDTQYF
D: NA; J: TRBJ1-2; V: TRBV27; size: NA; DNA: TGTGCCAGCAGTCCACAGGGCTTGCTTGAGCGTGGCTACACCTTC; CDR3: CASSPQGLLERGYTF
D: TRBD2; J: TRBJ2-2; V: TRBV5-1; size: once; DNA: TGCGCCAGCAGCTTGGCACTAGCGGGAAGGATCTCCGGGGAGCTGTTTTTT; CDR3: CASSLALAGRISGELFF
D: TRBD2; J: TRBJ2-5; V: TRBV9; size: NA; DNA: TGTGCCAGCAGCGTAGGGACTAGCGGGTATCAAGAGACCCAGTACTTC; CDR3: CASSVGTSGYQETQYF
D: NA; J: TRBJ1-6; V: TRBV5-1; size: NA; DNA: TGCGCCAGCAGCTTGGAGACATTCGAAAATTCACCCCTCCACTTT; CDR3: CASSLETFENSPLHF
D: NA; J: TRBJ1-2; V: TRBV6-5; size: few; DNA: TGTGCCAGCAGCCCCGACACAACGCGGGGCTATGGCTACACCTTC; CDR3: CASSPDTTRGYGYTF
D: NA; J: TRBJ2-2; V: TRBV2; size: NA; DNA: TGTGCCAGCACCCGGACCCACACCGGGGAGCTGTTTTTT; CDR3: CASTRTHTGELFF
D: NA; J: TRBJ2-1; V: TRBV6-6; size: NA; DNA: TGTGCCAGCAGTTATAGTATTTCCTACAATGAGCAGTTCTTC; CDR3: CASSYSISYNEQFF
D: NA; J: TRBJ1-1; V: TRBV18; size: NA; DNA: TGTGCCAGCTCACCACTTGCGGCAGACACTGAAGCTTTCTTT; CDR3: CASSPLAADTEAFF
D: NA; J: TRBJ2-2; V: TRBV7-3; size: NA; DNA: TGTGCCAGCAGCTTAACACGGGACACCGGGGAGCTGTTTTTT; CDR3: CASSLTRDTGELFF
D: NA; J: TRBJ1-1; V: TRBV5-6; size: few; DNA: TGTGCCAGCAGCTTGTGGGGGCTGGGGACTGAAGCTTTCTTT; CDR3: CASSLWGLGTEAFF
D: TRBD2; J: TRBJ2-7; V: TRBV25-1; size: once; DNA: TGTGCCAGCAGTGAATCTGGGACTAGCAAAAAGCAGTACTTC; CDR3: CASSESGTSKKQYF
D: TRBD1; J: TRBJ2-1; V: TRBV5-1; size: NA; DNA: TGCGCCAGTACAAAAGACAGGGCCTACAATGAGCAGTTCTTC; CDR3: CASTKDRAYNEQFF
D: NA; J: TRBJ1-4; V: TRBV5-4; size: once; DNA: TGTGCCAGCAGCTTGACAGGGTCTAATGAAAAACTGTTTTTT; CDR3: CASSLTGSNEKLFF
D: TRBD2; J: TRBJ2-3; V: TRBV29-1; size: NA; DNA: TGCAGCGCTGGGACTAGCGGACCAGATACGCAGTATTTT; CDR3: CSAGTSGPDTQYF
D: NA; J: TRBJ2-7; V: TRBV7-3; size: NA; DNA: TGTGCCAGCAGCCCTGGGAGCGGCGAGCAGTACTTC; CDR3: CASSPGSGEQYF
D: TRBD1; J: TRBJ1-1; V: TRBV11-2; size: NA; DNA: TGTGCCAGCAGCTCCCGGACAGGGTTGACTGAAGCTTTCTTT; CDR3: CASSSRTGLTEAFF
D: NA; J: TRBJ2-5; V: TRBV27; size: few; DNA: TGTGCCAGCAGTTATCTAGCAAGCGGGCAAGAGACCCAGTACTTC; CDR3: CASSYLASGQETQYF
D: TRBD1; J: TRBJ1-4; V: TRBV23-1; size: NA; DNA: TGCGCCAGCAGTAAGACAGGGGGCTCGGAAAAACTGTTTTTT; CDR3: CASSKTGGSEKLFF
D: NA; J: TRBJ2-1; V: TRBV7-8; size: NA; DNA: TGTGCCAGCAGCCCTGGACGGGATGAGCAGTTCTTC; CDR3: CASSPGRDEQFF
D: NA; J: TRBJ2-7; V: TRBV21-1; size: few; DNA: TGTGCCAGCAGCAAAGGCTTGTCGCAGGGGGCTGGTTACGAGCAGTACTTC; CDR3: CASSKGLSQGAGYEQYF
D: NA; J: TRBJ2-5; V: TRBV7-2; size: NA; DNA: TGTGCCAGCAGCTTAGGATCTACGGGGGATGGAGAGACCCAGTACTTC; CDR3: CASSLGSTGDGETQYF
D: NA; J: TRBJ1-2; V: TRBV5-4; size: NA; DNA: TGTGCCAGCAGCTTGCCTCTCGCTTCCTACTATGGCTACACCTTC; CDR3: CASSLPLASYYGYTF
D: NA; J: TRBJ2-5; V: TRBV5-1; size: once; DNA: TGCGCCAGCAGCCCGGGGGCCAGTGGTGAGACCCAGTACTTC; CDR3: CASSPGASGETQYF
D: NA; J: TRBJ1-5; V: TRBV6-5; size: few; DNA: TGTGCCAGCAGCCCGGACATTCTAGCGAATCAGCCCCAGCATTTT; CDR3: CASSPDILANQPQHF
D: NA; J: TRBJ1-1; V: TRBV5-1; size: NA; DNA: TGCGCCAGCAGCTTTCAGGACAGGAACACTGAAGCTTTCTTT; CDR3: CASSFQDRNTEAFF
D: TRBD1; J: TRBJ1-2; V: TRBV29-1; size: NA; DNA: TGCAGCGTTGGCGGGACAGGGGGCGAGGGCTACACCTTC; CDR3: CSVGGTGGEGYTF
D: NA; J: TRBJ1-5; V: TRBV6-5; size: NA; DNA: TGTGCCAGCAGCGCCGCGCAGACTGTCAATCAGCCCCAGCATTTT; CDR3: CASSAAQTVNQPQHF
D: NA; J: TRBJ1-1; V: TRBV18; size: NA; DNA: TGTGCCAGCTCACCACGCGAGGGACGGAACACTGAAGCTTTCTTT; CDR3: CASSPREGRNTEAFF
D: NA; J: TRBJ2-7; V: TRBV6-6; size: many; DNA: TGTGCCAGCAGTTACTCGGGGGCCCTAGGGACCTTC; CDR3: CASSYSGALGTF
D: TRBD1; J: TRBJ1-1; V: TRBV15; size: NA; DNA: TGTGCCACCAGTAAGACAGGGGTGAACACTGAAGCTTTCTTT; CDR3: CATSKTGVNTEAFF
D: NA; J: TRBJ1-4; V: TRBV6-1; size: NA; DNA: TGTGCCAGCAGTGATAATTACGGGACAAAAGATGAAAAACTGTTTTTT; CDR3: CASSDNYGTKDEKLFF
D: NA; J: TRBJ1-4; V: TRBV15; size: NA; DNA: TGTGCCACCAGCAGAGATCGGGAAAAACTGTTTTTT; CDR3: CATSRDREKLFF
D: NA; J: TRBJ2-2; V: TRBV11-3; size: NA; DNA: TGTGCCAGCAGCTTACTCAGAAACACCGGGGAGCTGTTTTTT; CDR3: CASSLLRNTGELFF
D: NA; J: TRBJ2-5; V: TRBV4-3; size: NA; DNA: TGCGCCAGCAGCCAAGGGCGGGGCGCCCCAGAGACCCAGTACTTC; CDR3: CASSQGRGAPETQYF
D: TRBD1; J: TRBJ1-1; V: TRBV18; size: NA; DNA: TGTGCCAGCTCGCAGGACAGGGAGAAAGCTTTCTTT; CDR3: CASSQDREKAFF
D: NA; J: TRBJ1-2; V: TRBV7-9; size: NA; DNA: TGTGCCAGCAGCTTATTCGTCCGCTATGGCTACACCTTC; CDR3: CASSLFVRYGYTF